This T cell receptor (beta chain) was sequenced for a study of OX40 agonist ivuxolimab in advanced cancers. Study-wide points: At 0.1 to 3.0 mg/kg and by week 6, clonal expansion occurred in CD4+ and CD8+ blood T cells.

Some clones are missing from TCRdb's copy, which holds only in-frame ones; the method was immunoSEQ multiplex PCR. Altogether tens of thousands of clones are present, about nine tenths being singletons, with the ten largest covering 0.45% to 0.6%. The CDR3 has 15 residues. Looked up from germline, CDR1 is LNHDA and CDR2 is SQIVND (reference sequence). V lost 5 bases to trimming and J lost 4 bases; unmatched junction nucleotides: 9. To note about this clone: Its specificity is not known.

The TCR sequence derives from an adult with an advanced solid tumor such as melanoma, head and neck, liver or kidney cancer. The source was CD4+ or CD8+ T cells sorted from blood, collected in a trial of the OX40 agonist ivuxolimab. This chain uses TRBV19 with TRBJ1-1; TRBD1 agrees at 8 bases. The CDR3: CASSQPGGVITEAFF. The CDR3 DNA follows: TGTGCCAGTAGTCAACCAGGGGGCGTTATCACTGAAGCTTTCTTT.